The 11 T cell receptor beta chains below come from one sample, sequenced in a study of T cell responses to AZD1222 COVID-19 vaccine. The assay was immunoSEQ multiplex PCR, and TCRdb's table has in-frame clones only and misses some. The sample yields over 90,000 clones, over 75% seen once. The sample was peripheral blood, taken on day 0 of AZD1222 vaccination. The receptor set was obtained from an adult in good health.

The gene calls are TRBV5-1 and TRBJ1-1; D unresolved. Trimming removed 0 bases from V and 1 base from J, with 7 bases in between. This CDR3 has 14 residues. Per the germline V gene, CDR1 is SGHRS and CDR2 is YFSETQ. The CDR3 DNA is TGCGCCAGCAGCTTGGCCCCGTCGAACACTGAAGCTTTCTTT. Translated: CASSLAPSNTEAFF.

The chain employs TRBV18 and TRBJ1-4, with TRBD1 identical over 8 bases. CDR3 length: 15 amino acids. The ends lost 5 bases at V and 6 bases at J; junction bases unmatched: 8. CDR1 is KGHSH and CDR2 is LQKENI in the germline V gene. CDR3 sequence reads: CASSDRGTIYEKLFF. In DNA form, the CDR3 reads TGTGCCAGCTCAGACAGGGGAACGATCTATGAAAAACTGTTTTTT.

The chain combines TRBV7-8 with TRBJ2-1; TRBD1 aligns across 7 bases. With 3 bases clipped from V and 12 bases from J, the junction kept 14 bases outside the gene matches. This CDR3 comprises 15 residues. CDR1 and CDR2 from the germline V gene are SGHVS and FQNEAQ. The CDR3 coding sequence is TGTGCCAGCAGCTTTAACCGGGACAGCTTAACGAGGCAGTTCTTC. It is translated as CASSFNRDSLTRQFF.

This clone was observed a handful of times. The chain has TRBV5-1 and TRBJ2-2, with 8 bases aligning to TRBD1. The CDR3 spans 13 residues. The germline CDR1 and CDR2 sequences are SGHRS and YFSETQ. Trimming took 9 bases from V and 1 from J; bases not matched to a gene: 2. The CDR3 DNA follows: TGCGCCACTGGGACAGGGAACACCGGGGAGCTGTTTTTT. Translating gives CATGTGNTGELFF.

The chain carries TRBV19 and TRBJ1-1; D uncertain. The CDR3 consists of 13 residues. Germline loops: CDR1 LNHDA, CDR2 SQIVND (reference sequence). Trimming shortened V by 3 bases and J by 11 bases, and 16 bases separated the two germline ends. The CDR3 spells CASSMDGSTDAFF. The CDR3 DNA sequence: TGTGCCAGTAGTATGGACGGATCTACAGACGCTTTCTTT. Variable domain in full (rest from reference TRBV19 and TRBJ1-1): DGGITQSPKYLFRKEGQNVTLSCEQNLNHDAMYWYRQDPGQGLRLIYYSQIVNDFQKGDIAEGYSVSREKKESFPLTVTSAQKNPTAFYLCASSMDGSTDAFFGQGTRLTVV.

The J gene is TRBJ1-1, the V gene TRBV18; D uncertain. The CDR3 extends over 13 amino acids. V was cut by 0 bases and J by 4 bases, with 6 bases left in between. In germline, CDR1 is KGHSH, CDR2 LQKENI. The CDR3 here is CASSPPTVTEAFF. For the CDR3, the DNA is TGTGCCAGCTCACCACCGACCGTCACTGAAGCTTTCTTT.

The CDR3 sequence: CASSFRAAGDTEAFF. The CDR3, as DNA: TGTGCCAGCAGCTTCAGGGCGGCCGGGGACACTGAAGCTTTCTTT. The J gene is TRBJ1-1, the V gene TRBV7-9; possibly TRBD1 for D (5 bases). The CDR3 runs to 15 residues. In germline, CDR1 is SEHNR, CDR2 FQNEAQ (reference sequence). V gave up 3 bases and J gave up 3 bases, with 14 bases separating them.

The chain employs TRBV12-5 and TRBJ2-7, with 13 bases matching TRBD2. The CDR3 is 15 amino acids. Germline-derived CDR1 and CDR2 are LGHNT and FRNRAP. With 5 bases clipped from V and 2 bases from J, the junction kept 3 bases outside the gene matches. CDR3: CASGMTSGGTYEQYF. The CDR3 DNA reads as TGTGCTAGTGGTATGACTAGCGGGGGGACCTACGAGCAGTACTTC.

This clone occurred a few times. This chain joins TRBV19 and TRBJ1-2; D remains ambiguous. CDR1 and CDR2 (germline): LNHDA, SQIVND (reference sequence). V dropped 1 base and J dropped 7 bases, with 10 bases sitting between them. The CDR3 totals 13 residues. Here the CDR3 reads CASSIGSAVGYTF. For the CDR3, the DNA is TGTGCCAGTAGTATAGGGTCGGCGGTTGGCTACACCTTC.

V usage is TRBV7-2 and J usage is TRBJ2-3; 8 nucleotides match TRBD1. Germline-derived CDR1 and CDR2 are SGHTA and FQGNSA. This CDR3 contains 15 residues. Trimming took 5 bases from V and 1 from J; bases not matched to a gene: 5. For the CDR3, the DNA is TGTGCCAGCAGCCTCGGACAGGGCCGCACAGATACGCAGTATTTT. This gives the protein CASSLGQGRTDTQYF.

The chain employs TRBV5-5 and TRBJ1-4; a possible D gene is TRBD1 (5 bases). The ends were cut back, 0 bases at V and 5 bases at J, with 20 bases in the middle. The germline CDR1 and CDR2 sequences are SGHKS and YYEKEE (reference sequence). The CDR3 is 18 residues long. The chain's CDR3 is CASSLVSLGQTNNEKLFF. CDR3 DNA sequence: TGTGCCAGCAGCTTGGTTAGCCTGGGGCAAACAAACAATGAAAAACTGTTTTTT.